The source of this T cell receptor (beta chain) is a study of T cell responses to AZD1222 COVID-19 vaccine. About the research overall: Analysis merged second doses at about 4 or about 12 weeks.

Using immunoSEQ multiplex PCR, the repertoire was profiled, and TCRdb retains in-frame clones only, with some absent. The sample holds 170,000 or so clones, about nine tenths seen once. On this clone: Its target is unknown.

The CDR3 loop spans 13 amino acids. The V end was cut by 6 bases, the J end by 5 bases, with 13 bases between. General study findings and limits: Unmutated variant regions reportedly attract nearly half of all spike-specific TCRs.

The chain is built from TRBV12-3 or TRBV12-4 and TRBJ1-1; D might be TRBD1 (5 bases). The starting material was peripheral blood, obtained on day 0 of AZD1222 vaccination. The origin of this receptor is an adult in good health. This CDR3 reads CASSRGARTEAFF. Here the CDR3 DNA reads TGTGCCAGCAGCCGAGGGGCGCGAACTGAAGCTTTCTTT.